Given below is one TCR beta chain in context. Multiplex touch-down PCR with TRB-A/B primers amplified rearranged V-D-J TRB sequences. TCRdb ran MiXCR on the multiplex PCR reads and lists one entry per CDR3 protein. The repertoire holds 2,500 to 3,500 distinct CDR3 sequences, with around 28% as singletons. These data originate in a study of T cell repertoires in aging, cancer and after chemotherapy. V was clipped by 0 bases and J by 8 bases; unmatched bases: 3. The CDR3 is made up of 13 amino acids. CDR1 and CDR2 (germline): DFQATT, SNEGSKA (reference sequence). Peripheral blood genomic DNA, not sorted cells or RNA, was the template.

The sequence derives from a human donor with a solid tumor. The sequenced sample consisted of blood. The chain employs TRBV20-1 and TRBJ1-5, with 8 positions matching TRBD1. The CDR3, as DNA: TGCAGTGCTAGAGATTCAGGGGGCAAGCCCCAGCATTTT. It encodes CSARDSGGKPQHF.